The present entry profiles one T cell receptor beta chain with its context. This sample was included in a study of blood T cell repertoires in COVID-19. Study information: Collection of acute and convalescent COVID-19 samples took place in the United States, Italy and Spain. T cells, B-cell-depleted T cells, or PBMCs provided the cDNA or gDNA that served as material.

Looked up from germline, CDR1 is MDHEN and CDR2 is SYDVKM. CDR3 size: 17 residues. V lost 2 bases and J lost 4; bases outside the gene matches: 8. Authors' data handling: Estimates of nucleated cell counts were drawn from the amplification of reference gene primers. Sequenced by immunoSEQ multiplex PCR; TCRdb stores in-frame clones only, minus some. D and trimming were read from the DNA, whereas the V and J calls and clone size are those reported in that table. The data hold 50,000 to 75,000 clones, with about 80% observed a single time. The chain couples TRBV28 to TRBJ2-3, with 11 bases fitting TRBD2. Sequences were obtained from peripheral blood. The sequence was obtained from a woman aged 80 or over with acute or convalescent COVID-19. The CDR3 sequence: CASSLGLAGGPSDTQYF. The CDR3 nucleotides are TGTGCCAGCAGTTTAGGCTTAGCGGGAGGGCCGTCAGATACGCAGTATTTT.